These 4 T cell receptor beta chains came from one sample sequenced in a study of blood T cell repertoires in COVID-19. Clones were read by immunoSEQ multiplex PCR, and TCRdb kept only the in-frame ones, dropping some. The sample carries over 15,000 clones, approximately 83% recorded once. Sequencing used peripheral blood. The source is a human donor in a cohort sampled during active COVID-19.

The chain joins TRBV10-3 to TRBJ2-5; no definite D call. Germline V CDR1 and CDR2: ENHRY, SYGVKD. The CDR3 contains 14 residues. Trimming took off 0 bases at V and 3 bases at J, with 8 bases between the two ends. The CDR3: CAISESNAKETQYF. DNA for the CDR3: TGTGCCATCAGTGAGTCCAACGCTAAAGAGACCCAGTACTTC.

The CDR3 protein is CASSPGLAGNEQYF. In DNA, the CDR3 is TGTGCCAGCAGCCCGGGACTAGCGGGAAACGAGCAGTACTTC. The chain joins TRBV5-4 to TRBJ2-7; TRBD2 agrees at 13 bases. The CDR3 has 14 residues. Trimming cost V 4 bases and J 5 bases; bases outside gene matches: 3. CDR1 is SGHNT and CDR2 is YYREEE in the germline V gene (reference sequence).

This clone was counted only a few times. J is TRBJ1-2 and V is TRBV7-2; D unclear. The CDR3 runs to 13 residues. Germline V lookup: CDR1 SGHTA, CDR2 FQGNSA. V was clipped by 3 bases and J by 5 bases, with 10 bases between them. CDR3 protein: CASSLGRLYGYTF. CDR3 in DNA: TGTGCCAGCAGCTTGGGGAGACTATATGGCTACACCTTC.

This CDR3 reads CASSFSLSGPSYEQYF. CDR3 DNA: TGTGCCAGCAGTTTTAGTCTTTCAGGGCCGTCCTACGAGCAGTACTTC. The chain has TRBV28 and TRBJ2-7, with D maybe TRBD1 (5 bases). The germline CDR1 and CDR2 sequences are MDHEN and SYDVKM. This CDR3 spans 16 amino acids. V shed 3 bases and J shed 1 base, with 16 bases lying between them.